A selection of T cell receptor beta chains follows, all from one sample in a study of molecular identifiers for immune sequencing clone quantification. TCRdb processed the PCR reads anew with MiXCR; each CDR3 protein has one entry. This sample has 80,000 to 100,000 distinct CDR3 sequences, with around 24% found just once. What was sequenced was naive CD8+ T cells from blood, with Jurkat cell RNA spiked in. Receptors originate from a human donor in good health. Some libraries in this study had Jurkat cell RNA spiked in. The CDR3 runs from the conserved cysteine through the conserved F or W. D genes are given only for firm matches. Clone size is given for some rows only: seen once, a few or many times, or a class if the clone is expanded.

>NA|TRBJ2-7|NA|TRBV19
TGTGCCAGTAGTCCCGACCACCGAGGAGTCTACGAGCAGTACTTC
CASSPDHRGVYEQYF
>NA|TRBJ1-1|NA|TRBV27
TGTGCCAGCAGTTTATCCCCGGCTGCGGCATACGGGTTGGCTTTCTTT
CASSLSPAAAYGLAFF
>NA|TRBJ1-5|many|TRBV11-1
TGTGCCAGCAGCCCCCCGGGACAGCCCCAGCATTTT
CASSPPGQPQHF
>NA|TRBJ2-4|many|TRBV29-1
TGCAGCGTTGAAACAGGCCTTAGGGACATTCAGTACTTC
CSVETGLRDIQYF
>NA|TRBJ2-7|many|TRBV7-6
TGTGCCAGCAGCTTAAAGGAGGGGTACGAGCAGTACTTC
CASSLKEGYEQYF
>TRBD2|TRBJ2-1|NA|TRBV5-4
TGTGCCAGCAGCTCCCTAGCGGGAGGGCCGGGGAATGAGCAGTTCTTC
CASSSLAGGPGNEQFF
>TRBD1|TRBJ2-7|NA|TRBV2
TGTGCCAGCAGACCGGGACAGGGCCCCGACGAGCAGTACTTC
CASRPGQGPDEQYF
>TRBD1|TRBJ2-2|many|TRBV29-1
TGCAGCGTGACAGGGCTCGACACCGGGGAGCTGTTTTTT
CSVTGLDTGELFF
>TRBD1|TRBJ2-1|few|TRBV19
TGTGCCAGTAGTATGGGACAGGGGGTTTTGGTGGAGCAGTTCTTC
CASSMGQGVLVEQFF
>TRBD1|TRBJ2-1|NA|TRBV11-2
TGTACCAGCAGCTCGGGACAGGGAGGTAATGAGCAGTTCTTC
CTSSSGQGGNEQFF
>TRBD2|TRBJ2-3|NA|TRBV19
TGTGCCAGTAGCGGGGGGGGGGGACCCCTGAATTTT
CASSGGGGPLNF
>NA|TRBJ2-7|NA|TRBV19
TGTGCCAGTAGTATGTTTTTGGGGGGGCCCTACGAGCAGTACTTC
CASSMFLGGPYEQYF
>TRBD1|TRBJ2-3|many|TRBV19
TGTGCCAGTAGTATGGTCGGGACAGGGGAAGATACGCAGTATTTT
CASSMVGTGEDTQYF
>NA|TRBJ1-5|many|TRBV7-2
TGTGCCAGCAGCTTAGAATTCGGGCCCCAGCATTTT
CASSLEFGPQHF
>NA|TRBJ1-5|NA|TRBV27
TGTGCCAGCAGTATGTACAATCAGCCCCAGCATTTT
CASSMYNQPQHF
>NA|TRBJ2-2|many|TRBV28
TGTGCCAGCAGTTTACTGAAGACTGGGACCGGGGAGCTGTTTTTT
CASSLLKTGTGELFF
>NA|TRBJ2-5|many|TRBV3-1
TGTGCCAGCAGCCAGTCGGTGCAAGAGACCCAGTACTTC
CASSQSVQETQYF
>NA|TRBJ2-5|few|TRBV30
TGTGCCTGGGGGGAACAAGAGACCCAGTACTTC
CAWGEQETQYF
>NA|TRBJ2-2|many|TRBV7-9
TGTGCCAGCAGCTTAGACAGCCCCGGGGAGCTGTTTTTT
CASSLDSPGELFF
>NA|TRBJ2-7|many|TRBV5-1
TGCGCCAGCAGCCCTCAAGGGAGCTACGAGCAGTACTTC
CASSPQGSYEQYF
>NA|TRBJ2-7|few|TRBV6-2/TRBV6-3
TGTGCCAGCAGTTACGGTGCGGGTCTAAGGGCCTACGAGCAGTACTTC
CASSYGAGLRAYEQYF
>NA|TRBJ2-5|many|TRBV5-4
TGTGCCAGCAGCTTGGACAGTCTGAACCAAGAGACCCAGTACTTC
CASSLDSLNQETQYF
>NA|TRBJ2-3|many|TRBV7-2
TGTGCCAGCAGCCCCGGGACACCAGATACGCAGTATTTT
CASSPGTPDTQYF
>NA|TRBJ1-1|many|TRBV6-6
TGTGCCACCCTCGGGACTTTGTTGGGGACTGAAGCTTTCTTT
CATLGTLLGTEAFF
>NA|TRBJ2-3|NA|TRBV28
TGTGCCAGCAGTTTATTCCAGTCAAAGAGCACAGATACGCAGTATTTT
CASSLFQSKSTDTQYF
>NA|TRBJ2-1|few|TRBV3-1
TGTGCCAGCAGCCAAGTTCAGTCCAATGAGCAGTTCTTC
CASSQVQSNEQFF
>TRBD1|TRBJ1-5|few|TRBV9
TGTGCCAGCAGCGCCTCCGGGACAGTAAATCAGCCCCAGCATTTT
CASSASGTVNQPQHF
>NA|TRBJ2-5|many|TRBV5-1
TGCGCCAGCAGCAGATGGGCCGGGGAGCAAGAGACCCAGTACTTC
CASSRWAGEQETQYF
>NA|TRBJ1-6|many|TRBV27
TGTGCCAGCAGTTTGGCCTCGAATTCACCCCTCCACTTT
CASSLASNSPLHF
>NA|TRBJ2-7|many|TRBV20-1
TGCAGTGCTAGAGCAGAGAACGAGGCCTACGAGCAGTACTTC
CSARAENEAYEQYF
>TRBD1|TRBJ2-7|many|TRBV4-1
TGCGCCAGCAGCCAACCAGGGACAGGGAACTACGAGCAGTACTTC
CASSQPGTGNYEQYF
>NA|TRBJ2-7|many|TRBV5-1
TGCGCCAGCAGCTGGCCGGGGGAGCAGTACTTC
CASSWPGEQYF
>TRBD2|TRBJ2-2|many|TRBV7-9
TGTGCCAGCAGCTACCCCGCGGGGGACACCGGGGAGCTGTTTTTT
CASSYPAGDTGELFF
>NA|TRBJ1-5|many|TRBV2
TGTGCCAGCAGTGATTTAGGTTTACAGCCCCAGCATTTT
CASSDLGLQPQHF
>NA|TRBJ2-5|many|TRBV24-1
TGTGCCACCAGTGATTCTTCGGAGACCCAGTACTTC
CATSDSSETQYF
>TRBD1|TRBJ2-1|once|TRBV5-4
TGTGCCAGCAGCTTGCCGACAGGGGTGAACAATGAGCAGTTCTTC
CASSLPTGVNNEQFF